The 28 T cell receptor beta chains given below trace back to one sample, sequenced in a study of T cell responses to AZD1222 COVID-19 vaccine. Data came from immunoSEQ multiplex PCR; TCRdb stores just in-frame clones and leaves some out. Of under 70,000 clones in the sample, roughly 70% are singletons; the top ten hold about 14%. Sequencing was performed on peripheral blood, taken on day 0 of AZD1222 vaccination. Receptor source: an adult in good health.

This chain connects TRBV30 to TRBJ2-7; TRBD1 matches 7 bases. The CDR3 extends over 16 amino acids. J lost 0 bases, V lost 0 bases, and 8 bases had no gene match. Germline loops: CDR1 GTSNPN, CDR2 SVGIG (reference sequence). The CDR3 here is CAWSVRGRGNSYEQYF. In nucleotides, the CDR3 is TGTGCCTGGAGTGTACGGGGCAGGGGGAACTCCTACGAGCAGTACTTC.

The rearrangement links TRBV11-3 to TRBJ1-5; 7 bases agree with TRBD1. V gave up 3 bases and J gave up 5 bases; unmatched junction bases: 4. CDR1 is SGHNT and CDR2 is YENEEA in the germline V gene. The length of the CDR3 is 14 residues. The CDR3 loop is CASSFRGPYQPQHF. The CDR3 region has the DNA TGTGCCAGCAGCTTTAGGGGGCCCTATCAGCCCCAGCATTTT.

The gene calls are TRBV7-6 and TRBJ2-3; TRBD2 matches at 8 bases. Trimming at V came to 6 bases and at J to 0 bases, leaving 5 bases not matched to a gene. CDR3 length: 15 amino acids. Germline lookup yields CDR1 SGHVS and CDR2 FNYEAQ. CDR3: CASSPQRGSTDTQYF. Written as DNA, the CDR3 is TGTGCCAGCAGTCCCCAGCGGGGGAGCACAGATACGCAGTATTTT. Full variable domain (missing parts from reference TRBV7-6 and TRBJ2-3): GAGVSQSPRYKVTKRGQDVALRCDPISGHVSLYWYRQALGQGPEFLTYFNYEAQQDKSGLPNDRFSAERPEGSISTLTIQRTEQRDSAMYRCASSPQRGSTDTQYFGPGTRLTVL.

The J gene is TRBJ2-1, the V gene TRBV5-6; 7 bases align to TRBD2. This CDR3 spans 16 amino acids. Germline CDR1 SGHDT, CDR2 YYEEEE. The V gene end was trimmed by 0 bases and the J gene end by 3 bases; junction bases not matched to a gene: 6. This CDR3 reads CASSLGGRTSYNEQFF. CDR3 DNA: TGTGCCAGCAGCTTGGGGGGCAGGACTAGCTACAATGAGCAGTTCTTC.

The chain links TRBV10-3 to TRBJ2-3; D ambiguous. CDR1 is ENHRY and CDR2 is SYGVKD in the germline V gene. V shed 7 bases and J shed 2 bases, with 13 bases lying between them. The CDR3 is made up of 14 amino acids. The CDR3 protein is CAITPELSTDTQYF. For the CDR3, the DNA is TGTGCCATCACTCCAGAGCTATCCACAGATACGCAGTATTTT.

V is TRBV7-6 and J is TRBJ2-2, with a possible D match to TRBD1 (5 bases). CDR3 length equals 16 residues. From germline, CDR1 is SGHVS and CDR2 FNYEAQ. Trimming removed 2 bases from V and 1 base from J, with 11 bases in between. CDR3 sequence (DNA): TGTGCCAGCAGCTTAAATAGGCAGGGGAACACCGGGGAGCTGTTTTTT. The encoded protein is CASSLNRQGNTGELFF.

This clone is a singleton in its sample. The chain combines TRBV6-1 with TRBJ2-3, with a tentative D call TRBD1 (5 bases). This CDR3 has 15 residues. Between the trimmed V and J ends, which lost 3 bases and 0 bases, there was a span of 10 bases. Germline V gene lookup returns CDR1 MNHNS and CDR2 SASEGT. The CDR3 coding sequence is TGTGCCAGCAGTGATAACAGGCTAAGCACAGATACGCAGTATTTT. This codes for CASSDNRLSTDTQYF.

This chain joins TRBV29-1 and TRBJ2-1; D not resolved. This CDR3 contains 16 residues. Germline CDR1 and CDR2: SQVTM and ANQGSEA. The V end lost 0 bases, the J end lost 0 bases, and 12 bases lay between the germline ends. The CDR3 nucleotides read TGCAGCGTTGAAGATCATCCGCTTAGCTCCTACAATGAGCAGTTCTTC. Protein sequence: CSVEDHPLSSYNEQFF.

This clone was counted a few times. The chain carries TRBV7-9 and TRBJ1-5; possible D gene TRBD1, 6 bases. The CDR3 contains 14 residues. Germline CDR1 reads SEHNR; CDR2 reads FQNEAQ (reference sequence). V was pared by 5 bases and J by 4 bases, with 12 bases between. CDR3 sequence (DNA): TGTGCCAGCAGCCCGGACAGTTTTAATCAGCCCCAGCATTTT. Translation: CASSPDSFNQPQHF.

The chain links TRBV14 to TRBJ2-5, with D possibly matching TRBD1 (5 bases). This CDR3 comprises 17 residues. The V gene lost 1 base and the J gene lost 2 bases, with 17 bases spanning the gap. The germline V gene has CDR1 SGHDN and CDR2 FVKESK. Here the CDR3 reads CASSQGRAPPRQETQYF. The CDR3 DNA follows: TGTGCCAGCAGCCAAGGCAGGGCCCCACCACGACAAGAGACCCAGTACTTC.

The chain links TRBV6-2 or TRBV6-3 to TRBJ2-2, with unresolved D. Deletions cut 3 bases from V and 4 bases from J, with 3 bases between. Germline CDR1 and CDR2: MNHEY and SVGEGT. CDR3 size: 12 residues. Here the CDR3 reads CASSYSTGELFF. In DNA form, the CDR3 reads TGTGCCAGCAGTTATTCCACCGGGGAGCTGTTTTTT.

The chain has TRBV28 and TRBJ1-5; tentatively, D is TRBD1 (6 bases). V lost 6 bases and J lost 11, with 20 bases in between. Germline V gene lookup returns CDR1 MDHEN and CDR2 SYDVKM. The CDR3 has 14 amino acids. The CDR3, as DNA: TGTGCCAGCAGAGCCACCTTAGGGGGGTCGGCCCAGCATTTT. Translating it yields CASRATLGGSAQHF.

This clone appeared a few times. V usage is TRBV3-1 (or the pseudogene TRBV3-2) and J usage is TRBJ1-6; D might be TRBD1 (5 bases). Germline V lookup: CDR1 LGHDT, CDR2 YNNKEL (reference sequence). This CDR3 is built from 16 residues. Between the trimmed V and J ends, which lost 5 bases and 9 bases, there was a span of 20 bases. CDR3 DNA: TGTGCCAGCAGCTCCGCTACCAGGGCCCTAGGTTCACCCCTCCACTTT. Encoded protein: CASSSATRALGSPLHF.

This clone was seen just once. The chain employs TRBV7-2 and TRBJ1-6; a possible D gene is TRBD1 (5 bases). Germline V gives CDR1 SGHTA, CDR2 FQGNSA. The CDR3 loop spans 17 amino acids. V lost 3 bases to trimming and J lost 2 bases, with 14 bases between them. The CDR3 bases are TGTGCCAGCAGCTTGGCACAGGAGGTGACCTATAATTCACCCCTCCACTTT. It codes for CASSLAQEVTYNSPLHF.

This clone was seen only a few times. This chain links TRBV7-6 with TRBJ1-5, with D possibly TRBD1 on 5 matching bases. The ends were cut back, 5 bases at V and 1 base at J, with 18 bases in the middle. CDR1 SGHVS and CDR2 FNYEAQ come from the germline V gene. The CDR3 spans 17 residues. CDR3 DNA: TGTGCCAGCAGCCCCCGGCGGGGGATGCAAAGCAATCAGCCCCAGCATTTT. This codes for CASSPRRGMQSNQPQHF.

The chain joins TRBV3-1 (or the pseudogene TRBV3-2) to TRBJ2-5; D is possibly TRBD1 or TRBD2 (5 bases each). The CDR3 contains 15 residues. Germline CDR1 is LGHDT and CDR2 is YNNKEL (reference sequence). V lost 1 base to trimming and J lost 7 bases, with 16 bases between them. CDR3 sequence: CASSQGPGTKVTQYF. CDR3 in DNA: TGTGCCAGCAGCCAAGGGCCAGGGACGAAGGTGACCCAGTACTTC.

This CDR3 reads CASSERGDATDTQYF. CDR3 bases: TGTGCCAGCAGCGAGCGGGGGGACGCCACAGATACGCAGTATTTT. V usage is TRBV9 and J usage is TRBJ2-3, with 9 nucleotides matching TRBD2. Losses at the gene ends were 3 bases for V and 2 bases for J; bases not matched to a gene: 4. CDR1 and CDR2 (germline): SGDLS, YYNGEE. The CDR3 length is 15 residues.

This clone has just a few counts. The chain is built from TRBV7-9 and TRBJ1-6, with D possibly TRBD1 on 5 matching bases. The V gene's germline CDR1 is SEHNR and CDR2 FQNEAQ (reference sequence). Trimming shortened V by 5 bases and J by 9 bases, and 23 bases separated the two germline ends. The CDR3 sequence is 17 residues long. The DNA for the CDR3 is TGTGCCAGCAGCGCCGGGCGGGGGGAGGAATATGGTTCACCCCTCCACTTT. Translation: CASSAGRGEEYGSPLHF. Full variable domain (missing parts from reference TRBV7-9 and TRBJ1-6): DTGVSQNPRHKITKRGQNVTFRCDPISEHNRLYWYRQTLGQGPEFLTYFQNEAQLEKSRLLSDRFSAERPKGSFSTLEIQRTEQGDSAMYLCASSAGRGEEYGSPLHFGNGTRLTVT.

The chain has TRBV28 and TRBJ1-5; possibly TRBD1 for D (6 bases). Germline V CDR1 and CDR2: MDHEN, SYDVKM. The length of the CDR3 is 14 residues. V lost 5 bases, J lost 4 bases, and 12 bases lay in between. The CDR3, as DNA: TGTGCCAGCAGTACCACAGGGACAAATCAGCCCCAGCATTTT. Translated: CASSTTGTNQPQHF.

The chain uses TRBV11-2 and TRBJ1-2; D unclear. V lost 5 bases and J 6 bases, leaving 22 bases between the germline ends. The germline V gene encodes CDR1 SGHAT and CDR2 FQNNGV. This CDR3 has 16 residues. The chain's CDR3 is CASSLSWTASGDGYTF. The CDR3 DNA reads as TGTGCCAGCAGCCTATCCTGGACGGCGAGTGGTGATGGCTACACCTTC.

The count of this clone is one. The chain couples TRBV3-1 (or the pseudogene TRBV3-2) to TRBJ1-1; D is undetermined. Between the trimmed V and J ends, which lost 1 base and 7 bases, there was a span of 10 bases. The CDR3 sequence is 13 residues long. The V gene's germline CDR1 is LGHDT and CDR2 YNNKEL (reference sequence). CDR3 region: CASSQGVVGEAFF. CDR3 nucleotides: TGTGCCAGCAGCCAAGGGGTCGTCGGTGAAGCTTTCTTT.

The chain links TRBV30 to TRBJ1-6; 10 bases agree with TRBD1. This CDR3 has 14 residues. With V trimmed by 3 bases and J by 7 bases, 3 bases remained unmatched. Germline lookup yields CDR1 GTSNPN and CDR2 SVGIG (reference sequence). The CDR3 loop reads CAWRLDRGNSPLHF. The CDR3 nucleotides read TGTGCCTGGAGGCTGGACAGGGGGAATTCACCCCTCCACTTT.

The chain is built from TRBV11-3 and TRBJ1-2; D is possibly TRBD1 (6 bases). Per the germline V gene, CDR1 is SGHNT and CDR2 is YENEEA. This CDR3 has 15 amino acids. V was cut by 6 bases and J by 5 bases, with 19 bases left in between. The CDR3 here is CASRRGRGGPYGYTF. CDR3 DNA sequence: TGTGCCAGCAGGCGAGGACGCGGGGGCCCATATGGCTACACCTTC.

The J gene is TRBJ2-1, the V gene TRBV4-3; D not resolved. Germline lookup yields CDR1 LGHNA and CDR2 YSLEER. V shed 0 bases and J shed 6 bases, with 6 bases lying between them. The CDR3 is 13 residues long. CDR3 in amino acids: CASSQDRSNEQFF. The CDR3 nucleotides are TGCGCCAGCAGCCAAGATAGGAGCAATGAGCAGTTCTTC.

Comment on this clone: The identical CDR3 is also encoded by other nucleotide sequences in the sample. The chain links TRBV3-1 (or the pseudogene TRBV3-2) to TRBJ1-2; D remains unclear. The germline CDR1 and CDR2 sequences are LGHDT and YNNKEL (reference sequence). The V end was cut by 1 base, the J end by 5 bases, with 5 bases between. The CDR3 consists of 12 residues. DNA for the CDR3: TGTGCCAGCAGCCAAGGGCAGTATGGCTACACCTTC. It codes for CASSQGQYGYTF.

The V gene is TRBV7-2, the J gene TRBJ2-7; D possibly corresponds to TRBD2 (6 bases). The CDR3 is made up of 14 amino acids. Trimming stripped 4 bases from V and 7 bases from J, with 17 bases between. The germline V gene encodes CDR1 SGHTA and CDR2 FQGNSA. The CDR3 loop is CASSSLANNREQYF. As DNA, the CDR3 is TGTGCCAGCAGCTCACTAGCCAACAACCGGGAGCAGTACTTC.

The chain carries TRBV4-3 and TRBJ2-1, with no clear D. Deletions cut 0 bases from V and 8 bases from J, with 14 bases between. This CDR3 is built from 15 residues. Germline V gives CDR1 LGHNA, CDR2 YSLEER. CDR3 sequence (DNA): TGCGCCAGCAGCCAAGATAGGTCAGGTTGGGATGAGCAGTTCTTC. This codes for CASSQDRSGWDEQFF.

The rearrangement uses TRBV11-2 and TRBJ1-5, with unresolved D. The ends were cut back, 5 bases at V and 1 base at J, with 9 bases in the middle. Germline V CDR1 and CDR2: SGHAT, FQNNGV. The CDR3 spans 14 residues. The CDR3 loop is CASSGVGSNQPQHF. The CDR3 DNA reads TGTGCCAGCAGCGGGGTGGGCAGCAATCAGCCCCAGCATTTT. The full variable domain, rest sourced from reference TRBV11-2 and TRBJ1-5, is EAGVAQSPRYKIIEKRQSVAFWCNPISGHATLYWYQQILGQGPKLLIQFQNNGVVDDSQLPKDRFSAERLKGVDSTLKIQPAKLEDSAVYLCASSGVGSNQPQHFGDGTRLSIL.